The 24 T cell receptor beta chains presented below share a single source sample, sequenced in a study of T cells expressing NK-cell markers. From its re-call of the 5' RACE reads, TCRdb lists each CDR3 protein once, without DNA. The sample spans 400,000 to 550,000 distinct CDR3 sequences; the ten largest clones claim 7.3%. The specimen sequenced was blood T cells: a sorted CD56 or NKG2C T cell subset, CD4+ or CD8+ T cells, or bulk PBMC T cells (not recorded which). Receptors originate from a woman between 18 and 75 years old in good health.

The chain joins TRBV4-3 to TRBJ2-5. The germline gives CDR1 LGHNA, CDR2 YSLEER. CDR3 length: 13 residues. The CDR3 spells CASSQAVRETQYF.

V and J are TRBV14 and TRBJ2-5; TCRdb proposes TRBD2, but this gene call is untestable without DNA. This CDR3 is built from 16 residues. CDR1 and CDR2 from the germline V gene are SGHDN and FVKESK. CDR3 region: CASSQDPRLALETQYF.

The rearrangement joins TRBV4-1 to TRBJ2-3; TCRdb's D gene call, TRBD2, goes unchecked for lack of DNA. CDR3 size: 16 residues. From germline, CDR1 is MGHRA and CDR2 YSYEKL. The CDR3 here is CASSQALVAGLDTQYF.

The gene calls are TRBV12-3 or TRBV12-4 and TRBJ1-1; TCRdb outputs TRBD1, but without DNA this stays unchecked. This CDR3 has 16 residues. CDR3 region: CASNLGQGIMNTEAFF.

The chain is built from TRBV13 and TRBJ2-5; with no DNA, the TCRdb D assignment of TRBD1 cannot be verified. The CDR3 spans 15 residues. Germline V gene data show CDR1 as PRHDT and CDR2 as FYEKMQ (reference sequence). Here the CDR3 reads CASSSRTARQETQYF.

The chain uses TRBV25-1 and TRBJ2-3; the D gene TCRdb calls, TRBD1, cannot be checked with no DNA. The CDR3 sequence is 17 residues long. Germline V lookup: CDR1 MGHDK, CDR2 SYGVNS. This CDR3 is CASSEDDRERGTDTQYF.

The chain recombines TRBV6-5 with TRBJ1-2; TCRdb outputs TRBD1, but without DNA this stays unchecked. The CDR3 sequence is 17 residues long. Per the germline V gene, CDR1 is MNHEY and CDR2 is SVGAGI. CDR3 sequence reads: CASSYRQGARANYGYTF.

The chain couples TRBV6-6 to TRBJ2-7; with no DNA, the TCRdb D assignment of TRBD1 cannot be verified. The CDR3 is 12 amino acids. Germline-derived CDR1 and CDR2 are MNHNY and SVGAGI (reference sequence). The CDR3 reads CASGRGDYEQYF.

This rearrangement joins TRBV7-8 to TRBJ2-4. The CDR3 has 13 residues. Germline V gives CDR1 SGHVS, CDR2 FQNEAQ. CDR3 region: CASSLGNQNIQYF.

This chain connects TRBV29-1 to TRBJ2-3. Germline V gene lookup returns CDR1 SQVTM and CDR2 ANQGSEA. This CDR3 spans 12 amino acids. CDR3 sequence: CSVDKKADTQYF.

The chain uses TRBV5-1 and TRBJ2-1; TCRdb proposes TRBD2, but this gene call is untestable without DNA. CDR1 and CDR2 (germline): SGHRS, YFSETQ. The length of the CDR3 is 14 residues. CDR3 residues: CASSPGLAGDGQFF.

This chain connects TRBV29-1 to TRBJ2-2; the TCRdb D gene call, TRBD2, has no DNA to confirm it. In germline, CDR1 is SQVTM, CDR2 ANQGSEA. This CDR3 contains 14 residues. This chain's CDR3 is CSVEGLRVTGELFF.

V usage is TRBV6-1 and J usage is TRBJ1-5. Germline lookup yields CDR1 MNHNS and CDR2 SASEGT. The length of the CDR3 is 13 residues. The CDR3 region is CASKQRLNQPQHF.

The gene calls are TRBV4-3 and TRBJ2-1; TCRdb's D call, TRBD1, is unchecked because there is no DNA. Looked up from germline, CDR1 is LGHNA and CDR2 is YSLEER. This CDR3 spans 15 amino acids. This CDR3 is CASSSGTGHLNEQFF.

The chain couples TRBV20-1 to TRBJ2-5; TCRdb picks TRBD1, but there is no DNA to check that call. The CDR3 runs to 12 residues. Per germline, CDR1 DFQATT and CDR2 SNEGSKA (reference sequence). The CDR3 loop is CSASSGGETQYF.

This chain's CDR3 is CASSPRLAGNQETQYF. The chain uses TRBV4-2 and TRBJ2-5; TCRdb names TRBD2, which stays unverified in the absence of DNA. The CDR3 sequence is 16 residues long. From germline, CDR1 is LGHNA and CDR2 YNFKEQ.

V is TRBV27 and J is TRBJ2-4; the TCRdb call, TRBD2, lacks DNA for checking. Germline CDR1 is MNHEY and CDR2 is SMNVEV (reference sequence). The CDR3 totals 15 residues. The CDR3: CASSLRGITKNIQYF.

The rearrangement uses TRBV20-1 and TRBJ2-7; no DNA is available, so the TRBD2 call from TCRdb remains unchecked. The CDR3 covers 17 residues. Germline V gives CDR1 DFQATT, CDR2 SNEGSKA (reference sequence). CDR3 amino acids: CSARKRTGLAGGSEQYF.

V and J are TRBV5-8 and TRBJ2-1; TCRdb's D call, TRBD1, is unchecked because there is no DNA. This CDR3 spans 15 amino acids. Germline CDR1 is SGHTS and CDR2 is YDEGEE. CDR3 amino acids: CASSWGATGVNEQFF.

This chain links TRBV7-9 with TRBJ2-3; as DNA is missing, the TRBD1 call by TCRdb cannot be tested. CDR1 and CDR2 (germline): SEHNR, FQNEAQ (reference sequence). This CDR3 comprises 16 residues. CDR3 protein: CASSLIPGRGTDTQYF.

This sequence joins TRBV5-8 and TRBJ2-1; TCRdb gives TRBD2 as the D gene, but with no DNA this cannot be confirmed. The CDR3 length is 12 residues. Per the germline V gene, CDR1 is SGHTS and CDR2 is YDEGEE. CDR3 residues: CASRGTSLEQFF.

This chain links TRBV18 with TRBJ2-2; TCRdb proposes TRBD1, but this gene call is untestable without DNA. Germline-derived CDR1 and CDR2 are KGHSH and LQKENI. The CDR3 has 16 residues. The CDR3 spells CASSPVGQENTGELFF.

The chain combines TRBV21-1 with TRBJ1-5. TRBV21-1 corresponds to a pseudogene. This CDR3 has 13 amino acids. The CDR3 here is CASRGYSNQPQHF.

V gene TRBV7-2 combines with J gene TRBJ2-3; the TCRdb D gene call, TRBD2, has no DNA to confirm it. CDR3 length: 16 residues. Germline V CDR1 and CDR2: SGHTA, FQGNSA. Here the CDR3 reads CASSQPGTSSSDTQYF. The entire variable domain, with the rest obtained from reference TRBV7-2 and TRBJ2-3, is as follows: GAGVSQSPSNKVTEKGKDVELRCDPISGHTALYWYRQSLGQGLEFLIYFQGNSAPDKSGLPSDRFSAERTGGSVSTLTIQRTQQEDSAVYLCASSQPGTSSSDTQYFGPGTRLTVL.